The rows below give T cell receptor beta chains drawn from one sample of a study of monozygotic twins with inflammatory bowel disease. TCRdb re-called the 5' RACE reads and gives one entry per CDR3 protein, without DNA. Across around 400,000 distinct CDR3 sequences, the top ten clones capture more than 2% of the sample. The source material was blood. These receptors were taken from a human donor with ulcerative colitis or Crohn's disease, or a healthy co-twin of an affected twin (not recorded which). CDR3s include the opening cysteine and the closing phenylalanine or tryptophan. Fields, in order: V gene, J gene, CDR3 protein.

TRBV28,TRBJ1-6,CASNRGRLLHF
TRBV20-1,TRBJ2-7,CSALNSYEQYF
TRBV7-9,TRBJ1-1,CASSPGPTEAFF
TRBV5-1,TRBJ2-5,CASSSGLAGNQETQYF
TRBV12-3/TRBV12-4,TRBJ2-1,CASRHPGLAGGPGWFF
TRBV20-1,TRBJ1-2,CSASPVNGYTF
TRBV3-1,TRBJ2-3,CASSIAPQGTQYF
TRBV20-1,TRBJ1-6,CSAYPGTGGNSPLHF
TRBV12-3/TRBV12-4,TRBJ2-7,CASSSRGAFSYEQYF
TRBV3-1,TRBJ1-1,CASSHGVSEAFF
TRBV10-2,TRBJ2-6,CATRQVQGSGANVLTF
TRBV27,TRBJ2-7,CASRAAGGTFEQYF
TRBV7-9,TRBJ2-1,CASSLEPSSKMQFF
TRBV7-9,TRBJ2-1,CASSLAGANYNEQFF
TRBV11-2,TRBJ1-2,CASSLQGFSGPTRGYGYTF
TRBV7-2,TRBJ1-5,CASSADISNQPQHF
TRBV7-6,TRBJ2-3,CASSFSPSGTQYF
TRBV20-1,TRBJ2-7,CSAWGAGSHEQYF
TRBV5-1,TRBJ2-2,CASSLAAGGPPGELFF
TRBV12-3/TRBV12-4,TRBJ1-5,CASSQSGGASNQPQHF